This T cell receptor (beta chain) is from a study of neoadjuvant nivolumab and ipilimumab in lung cancer. The data were produced by immunoSEQ multiplex PCR, yet TCRdb's version contains in-frame clones alone and is incomplete. The sample consists of 13,000 or so clones, about 94% of them appearing once. Germline V gene sequence: CDR1 SGHAT, CDR2 FQNNGV. The CDR3 consists of 15 residues. Deletions cut 5 bases from V and 1 base from J, with 13 bases between. Overall study findings and caveats: TCR richness and clonality were higher in tumors than adjacent uninvolved lung.

Remarks on this clone: Its specificity is unknown.

The material was peripheral blood, obtained after neoadjuvant nivolumab, alone or with ipilimumab, at or shortly before surgery. The chain employs TRBV11-2 and TRBJ2-3, with D possibly being TRBD1 (5 bases). This receptor was taken from an adult with non-small cell lung cancer. This CDR3 reads CASSLMATGTDTQYF. The CDR3 DNA follows: TGTGCCAGCAGCCTCATGGCGACAGGCACAGATACGCAGTATTTT.